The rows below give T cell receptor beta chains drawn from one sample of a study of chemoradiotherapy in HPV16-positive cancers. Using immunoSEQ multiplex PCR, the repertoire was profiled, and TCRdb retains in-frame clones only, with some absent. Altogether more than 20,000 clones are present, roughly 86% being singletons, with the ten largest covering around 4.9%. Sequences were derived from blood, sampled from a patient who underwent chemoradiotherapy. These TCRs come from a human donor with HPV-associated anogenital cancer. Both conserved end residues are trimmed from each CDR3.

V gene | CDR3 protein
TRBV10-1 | ASSPGTTGTQY
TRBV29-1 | SVRPLAGAAGELF
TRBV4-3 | ASSQEAGSTNTGELF
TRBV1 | TSSPDRGQGGELF
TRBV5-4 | ASSLDSVSYNSPLH
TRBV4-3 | ASSPQIGGGSYEQY
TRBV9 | ASSPTSGSYNEQF
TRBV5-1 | ASSHPDRPNEQF
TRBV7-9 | ASSLGTGGQTYEQY
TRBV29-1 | SVENFQETQY
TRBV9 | ASSGTGRNTEAF
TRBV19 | ASSIEHEQY
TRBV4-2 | ASSQERGQPQH
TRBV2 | ASSEGQGVGAF
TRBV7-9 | ASSLVQGTGELF
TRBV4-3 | ASSQDGTRGRETQY
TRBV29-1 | SVGSGGLETQY
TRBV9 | ASSVALGRWTGELF
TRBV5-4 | ASSATSGGAETQY
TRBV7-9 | ASFGVVGNTEAF
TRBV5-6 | ASSLGDRGRWSFNEQF
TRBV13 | ASSLGRAVSSNQPQH
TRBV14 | ASSGQGGPGNTIY
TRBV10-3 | AITRSGTSVVNEQF
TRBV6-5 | ASRIRGANVLT
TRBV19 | ASSISVGEAF
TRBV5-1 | ASSLATGRGDTQY
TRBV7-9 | ASSLETGTQY
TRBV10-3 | AISATGPRGEQY
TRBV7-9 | ASSDDRGGPQH
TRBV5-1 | ASSLGHQSTDTQY
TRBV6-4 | ASSDHLRGGDYNEQF
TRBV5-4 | ASSLGQGVGEQY
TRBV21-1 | ASTCGKERDTEAF
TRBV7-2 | ASSLESTSVSAGQY
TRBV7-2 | ASSFFAQGGNEQF
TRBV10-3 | AISLAEGVTMNEQF
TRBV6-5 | ASSDYRGFNQPQH
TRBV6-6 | ASRWQGTLNSPLH
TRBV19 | ASSDRSYGYT
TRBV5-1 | ASSLTSPYEQY
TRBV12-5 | ASGRSGANVLT
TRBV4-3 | ASSQGTGQKLF